This T cell receptor (beta chain) was sequenced in a study of tumor-infiltrating lymphocytes in oesophageal squamous cell carcinoma. This CDR3 is 15 amino acids long. The germline V and J ends were trimmed by 1 base and 4 bases, with 13 bases remaining between them. Germline CDR1 SGHVS, CDR2 FQNEAQ. TCRdb passed the PCR reads through MiXCR, listing each CDR3 protein once. The sample holds some 9,900 distinct CDR3 sequences; 59% are singletons and the top ten take approximately 30%. Only a few counts were recorded for this clonotype. The sequenced sample consisted of esophageal tumor tissue. This clonotype was obtained from a male donor with esophageal squamous cell carcinoma. The chain uses TRBV7-8 and TRBJ1-2, with TRBD1 as a possible D gene (5 bases). CDR3 DNA: TGTGCCAGCAGCTTAGAACCAGGGCTTGGCTATGGCTACACCTTC. It is translated as CASSLEPGLGYGYTF.